This T cell receptor beta chain was documented in a study of blood T cell repertoires in COVID-19. Study background: Acute-phase and convalescent COVID-19 samples originated in the United States, Italy and Spain.

The authors' processing: Amplification of reference gene primers was used by the study to estimate nucleated cell counts. Libraries were prepared by immunoSEQ multiplex PCR; TCRdb keeps only in-frame clonotypes and omits some of them. For V, J and clone size, that table is used; D and trimming come from the DNA. Of tens of thousands of clones in the sample, 89% were seen once. The germline V and J ends were trimmed by 8 bases and 4 bases, with 9 bases remaining between them. Germline CDR1 and CDR2: MNHEY and SVGAGI. The CDR3 extends over 12 amino acids. The sequenced sample was peripheral blood. The receptor was derived from a man aged 50 or older with COVID-19, enrolled during active disease. V usage is TRBV6-5 and J usage is TRBJ1-5; tentatively, D is TRBD1 (6 bases). The CDR3: CASGQLNQPQHF. The CDR3 nucleotides read TGTGCCAGCGGACAGCTAAATCAGCCCCAGCATTTT.